The sequence of this TCR beta chain was determined in a study of blood T cell repertoires in COVID-19 (dated by TCRdb to the early 2020s). About the investigation overall: The collaborator samples originated in the United States, Italy and Spain and spanned the acute and convalescent phases of COVID-19. The prospective study material was composed of cDNA or gDNA derived from T cells, B-cell-depleted T cells, or PBMCs. Deeply sampled blood TCRbeta repertoires from subjects exposed to, actively infected with, or recovered from COVID-19 were included in the dataset. A freely available public database, intended as a resource for researchers studying the immune response to SARS-CoV-2, is where the repertoires were released. The samples were drawn from the first 160 participants of the ongoing ImmuneRACE study and from roughly 1,300 subjects provided by 6 global collaborators. Nearly every sample came with metadata listing a de-identified subject ID, COVID-19 status, age in years and sex. HLA class I and class II types, where available, came from metadata supplied by the sample provider rather than from assay-based typing.

Study-wide findings and limitations: The amount of clinical and demographic metadata varied by source and participant and was provided uncurated.

CDR1 KGHSH and CDR2 LQKENI were looked up in the germline V gene. Ends trimmed: V by 1 base, J by 6 bases; bases unmatched to a gene: 5. The CDR3 contains 14 residues, cysteine and phenylalanine counted. Only CDR3 DNA remains: 42 bases, in frame from the first base. TCRbeta CDR3 regions were amplified from genomic DNA by means of the immunoSEQ Assay, a bias-controlled multiplex PCR. The paper's processing steps were these. The number of nucleated cells in each sample was estimated by amplification of reference gene primers within the assay. To quantify the absolute abundance of each unique TCRbeta CDR3 rearrangement, sequence reads were collapsed and filtered. For each sample, productive Simpson clonality was calculated as the square root of Simpson's diversity index over productive rearrangements. What TCRdb holds here is the immuneACCESS table cut down to in-frame rearrangements. Part of the clones is not present; checked against another copy, under half of the missing clones reflect an unresolved V gene, and the others are unexplained. V, J and clone size reflect that table, while D and trimming were determined from the DNA. This sample comprises a few hundred thousand clones, 80% to 90% of them detected only once. The leading ten clones occupy 1.5% to 2% of the sample.

Participants in the prospective study were enrolled through a virtual design, were aged about 18 to 90 years, and lived in approximately 25 United States geographic areas. To assign participants to cohorts, the prospective study relied on clinical history that participants themselves reported in a screening survey and a study questionnaire. For ImmuneRACE Cohort 3, a participant was defined as recovered based on two consecutive negative NP/OP PCR tests, clearance by a healthcare professional, or resolution of symptoms. In the prospective study, mobile phlebotomists collected whole blood, serum and a nasopharyngeal or oropharyngeal swab from each participant. Prospective study participants could optionally give additional blood draws and questionnaires over a roughly two-month period. Before DNA extraction, blood samples from the prospective study were shipped at room temperature or frozen. As concerns this clone: Its target antigen remains unknown. No quality values exist for individual bases; no much larger clone is one base distant.

In this chain, TRBV18 is recombined with TRBJ2-7, with TRBD1 matching 8 junction bases. Sequenced sample: PBMCs or T cells enriched from blood (not recorded which). This receptor was identified in a man aged 35 to 55 who had recovered from COVID-19. The DNA sequence is TGTGCCAGCTCACCACGACAGGGGCCGGGCGAGCAGTACTTC. This gives the protein CASSPRQGPGEQYF.